The present T cell receptor (beta chain) was sequenced within a study of T cells after somatic rescue of genetic block. Clones were sequenced by immunoSEQ multiplex PCR, and TCRdb holds only the in-frame ones, with some missing. The sample holds about 110,000 clones, 90% to 95% seen once. V lost 5 bases and J lost 3, with 19 bases in between. This CDR3 is 16 amino acids long. CDR1 is SNHLY, CDR2 FYNNEI, per germline. The sequence was obtained from a young woman. Source material: peripheral blood mononuclear cells (PBMCs). The chain employs TRBV2 and TRBJ1-1; possibly TRBD1 for D (5 bases). The CDR3 protein is CASSYGTKGLDTEAFF. The CDR3 coding sequence is TGTGCCAGCAGTTACGGGACCAAGGGCTTAGACACTGAAGCTTTCTTT.